This is a list of T cell receptor beta chains from one sample in a study of cytomegalovirus exposure and HLA in healthy donors. Sequencing was performed with immunoSEQ multiplex PCR; in TCRdb, only in-frame clones are kept and a portion is missing. The data hold some 150,000 clones, with 80% observed a single time. Specimen: PBMCs. The receptors shown here come from a man aged 25-45 years in good health and CMV-seronegative. CDR3s include the opening cysteine and the closing phenylalanine or tryptophan. The order of the fields is clone size, D gene, CDR3 length, V gene, J gene, CDR3 protein, CDR3 DNA. A D gene is named only where the DNA matches it firmly. Only part of the rows carry a size: once, few, many, or a class if the clone is expanded.

>-|TRBD1|13|TRBV2|TRBJ1-6
CASLGQGGSPLHF
TGTGCCAGCCTGGGACAGGGGGGATCACCCCTCCACTTT
>once|-|16|TRBV27|TRBJ2-7
CASSLSPDGINYEQYF
TGTGCCAGCAGTTTATCCCCGGACGGGATTAACTACGAGCAGTACTTC
>-|-|15|TRBV5-1|TRBJ2-3
CASSPQPGVPDTQYF
TGCGCCAGCAGCCCACAACCGGGGGTCCCAGATACGCAGTATTTT
>-|TRBD1|15|TRBV6-5|TRBJ1-2
CASSYSTGGNYGYPF
TGTGCCAGCAGTTACTCGACAGGGGGAAACTATGGCTACCCCTTC
>-|-|16|TRBV28|TRBJ2-7
CASSPRGSGLVHEQYF
TGTGCCAGCAGCCCCCGGGGAAGCGGGCTCGTCCACGAGCAGTACTTC
>few|TRBD1|14|TRBV5-6|TRBJ1-5
CASSSQGVNQPQHF
TGTGCCAGCAGCTCCCAGGGGGTCAATCAGCCCCAGCATTTT
>-|-|15|TRBV6-5|TRBJ2-5
CASSRTPRYQETQYF
TGTGCCAGCAGTCGGACTCCCCGATACCAAGAGACCCAGTACTTC
>-|TRBD1|15|TRBV6-5|TRBJ1-5
CASSYQQGSNQPQHF
TGTGCCAGCAGTTACCAACAGGGGAGCAATCAGCCCCAGCATTTT
>once|TRBD1|14|TRBV27|TRBJ1-2
CASSRQGNFYGYTF
TGTGCCAGCAGTCGACAGGGGAATTTCTATGGCTACACCTTC
>-|TRBD1|15|TRBV6-1|TRBJ1-6
CASSNRDRVSSPLHF
TGTGCCAGCAGTAACCGGGACAGGGTTTCTTCACCCCTCCACTTT
>-|TRBD1|14|TRBV5-1|TRBJ2-7
CASSPGQAPYEQYF
TGCGCCAGCAGTCCTGGACAGGCTCCCTACGAGCAGTACTTC
>-|TRBD1|15|TRBV7-9|TRBJ1-1
CASSLPATGDTEAFF
TGTGCCAGCAGCTTACCGGCGACAGGGGACACTGAAGCTTTCTTT
>once|TRBD1|15|TRBV7-9|TRBJ1-5
CASGGQGPDNQPQHF
TGTGCCAGCGGGGGACAGGGCCCGGACAATCAGCCCCAGCATTTT
>few|TRBD1|13|TRBV5-4|TRBJ2-3
CASSFDRGHTQYF
TGTGCCAGCAGCTTTGACAGGGGGCACACGCAGTATTTT
>-|-|14|TRBV5-8|TRBJ1-2
CASSLVQADYGYTF
TGTGCCAGCAGCTTGGTACAGGCCGACTATGGCTACACCTTC
>-|-|18|TRBV5-1|TRBJ2-7
CASSGQQGSFLRTYEQYF
TGCGCCAGCAGCGGCCAACAGGGTAGCTTTCTCCGCACCTACGAGCAGTACTTC